The 18 T cell receptor beta chains reported below all come from one sample, sequenced in a study of cytomegalovirus exposure and HLA in healthy donors. The PCR contained 60 Vbeta and 13 Jbeta primers. Repertoires were generated with immunoSEQ multiplex PCR, while TCRdb's copy carries only in-frame clones and drops some. The sample lists about 200,000 clones, 65% to 85% occurring once. Source material: PBMCs. The source is a boy between 2 and 10 years old in good health and CMV-seronegative.

The chain carries TRBV9 and TRBJ2-7; possibly TRBD2 for D (6 bases). V was pared by 3 bases and J by 3 bases, with 7 bases between. CDR1 is SGDLS and CDR2 is YYNGEE in the germline V gene. CDR3 length equals 12 residues. The CDR3 bases are TGTGCCAGCAGCGCGGACTACTACGAGCAGTACTTC. Translation gives CASSADYYEQYF.

This chain joins TRBV5-1 and TRBJ1-1; the D is unclear. Germline V gene sequence: CDR1 SGHRS, CDR2 YFSETQ. CDR3 size: 14 residues. The V and J ends lost 3 bases and 0 bases respectively, with 9 bases between them. The CDR3 bases are TGCGCCAGCAGCTCCCGCGGAGTGAACACTGAAGCTTTCTTT. It codes for CASSSRGVNTEAFF.

The V and J genes are TRBV6-1 and TRBJ2-7, with D possibly matching TRBD1 (5 bases). Germline lookup yields CDR1 MNHNS and CDR2 SASEGT. Trimming took off 6 bases at V and 5 bases at J, with 11 bases between the two ends. This CDR3 contains 12 residues. The CDR3 sequence is CASRGHRDEQYF. The CDR3 region has the DNA TGTGCCAGCAGGGGGCATAGGGACGAGCAGTACTTC.

The V gene is TRBV9, the J gene TRBJ1-2; a possible D gene is TRBD1 (6 bases). The V gene lost 3 bases and the J gene lost 6 bases, with 15 bases spanning the gap. The CDR3 runs to 14 residues. Germline V gene data show CDR1 as SGDLS and CDR2 as YYNGEE. CDR3 nucleotide sequence: TGTGCCAGCAGCGAACGAACGGGGGGCAATGGCTACACCTTC. Protein: CASSERTGGNGYTF.

The genes are TRBV29-1 and TRBJ1-3; D is undetermined. Germline CDR1 SQVTM, CDR2 ANQGSEA. V was cut by 4 bases and J by 0 bases, with 16 bases left in between. CDR3 length: 16 amino acids. CDR3 sequence: CSVAIGQDFSGNTIYF. In nucleotides, the CDR3 is TGCAGCGTTGCAATAGGGCAGGACTTCTCTGGAAACACCATATATTTT. The complete variable domain, with remaining parts taken from reference TRBV29-1 and TRBJ1-3, reads SAVISQKPSRDICQRGTSLTIQCQVDSQVTMMFWYRQQPGQSLTLIATANQGSEATYESGFVIDKFPISRPNLTFSTLTVSNMSPEDSSIYLCSVAIGQDFSGNTIYFGEGSWLTVV.

The chain links TRBV7-9 to TRBJ2-1; perhaps TRBD2 as D (6 bases). This CDR3 region has 14 residues. The germline gives CDR1 SEHNR, CDR2 FQNEAQ (reference sequence). Trimming stripped 1 base from V and 8 bases from J, with 12 bases between. The CDR3: CASSLELARDEQFF. The CDR3 nucleotides read TGTGCCAGCAGCTTAGAACTAGCCAGGGATGAGCAGTTCTTC.

The chain carries TRBV6-6 and TRBJ1-1; weak D call: TRBD1 (5 bases). Trimming took off 7 bases at V and 1 base at J, with 13 bases between the two ends. CDR1 is MNHNY and CDR2 is SVGAGI in the germline V gene (reference sequence). This CDR3 region has 14 residues. The CDR3 DNA sequence: TGTGCCAGCATACCGACAGAGGAGAACACTGAAGCTTTCTTT. Protein: CASIPTEENTEAFF.

The V call is TRBV5-5, the J call TRBJ1-1; D might be TRBD1 (6 bases). The CDR3 has 15 residues. CDR1 and CDR2 from the germline V gene are SGHKS and YYEKEE (reference sequence). Trimming took off 2 bases at V and 1 base at J, with 12 bases between the two ends. CDR3 sequence: CASSFSDRSNTEAFF. As DNA, the CDR3 is TGTGCCAGCAGCTTTTCAGACAGGTCGAACACTGAAGCTTTCTTT.

The CDR3 loop is CASSADRDYSGNTIYF. CDR3 in DNA: TGTGCCAGCAGTGCAGACAGGGATTACTCTGGAAACACCATATATTTT. The chain joins TRBV6-6 to TRBJ1-3, with 7 positions matching TRBD1. The germline CDR1 and CDR2 sequences are MNHNY and SVGAGI (reference sequence). The trim removed 5 bases at V and 0 bases at J, leaving 7 bases unmatched. The CDR3 has 16 residues.

The chain couples TRBV7-2 to TRBJ1-3; D is unresolved. V was trimmed by 5 bases and J by 14 bases, leaving 13 bases between them. The CDR3 covers 11 residues. Germline values: CDR1 SGHTA, CDR2 FQGNSA. The CDR3 is CASSEGGGLYF. CDR3 DNA: TGTGCCAGCAGCGAAGGTGGAGGGCTATATTTT.

The CDR3 region has the DNA TGTGCCAGCAGCTTGGAGACAGTCTCTAACTATGGCTACACCTTC. Translating gives CASSLETVSNYGYTF. V usage is TRBV5-4 and J usage is TRBJ1-2, with D possibly TRBD1 on 5 matching bases. CDR3 length: 15 residues. Germline V gives CDR1 SGHNT, CDR2 YYREEE (reference sequence). The V and J ends lost 0 bases and 0 bases respectively, with 9 bases between them.

This clone was counted only a few times. The chain employs TRBV6-5 and TRBJ1-2, with TRBD1 as a possible D gene (6 bases). The germline V gene encodes CDR1 MNHEY and CDR2 SVGAGI. Between the trimmed V and J ends, which lost 8 bases and 6 bases, there was a span of 16 bases. The CDR3 loop spans 13 amino acids. As DNA, the CDR3 is TGTGCCAGCGGTAAGGGGACACCGAATGGCTACACCTTC. Its translation is CASGKGTPNGYTF.

V is TRBV19 and J is TRBJ1-2, with TRBD1 matching 7 bases. The CDR3 loop spans 15 amino acids. V was pared by 3 bases and J by 4 bases, with 8 bases of the junction left unmatched. The germline CDR1 and CDR2 sequences are LNHDA and SQIVND (reference sequence). In DNA, the CDR3 is TGTGCCAGTAGTATGAGGGTCCGGGACAGCTATGGCTACACCTTC. It codes for CASSMRVRDSYGYTF.

The chain combines TRBV12-5 with TRBJ2-7; tentatively, D is TRBD1 (7 bases). Germline-derived CDR1 and CDR2 are LGHNT and FRNRAP. V lost 6 bases and J lost 6, with 15 bases in between. The CDR3 extends over 13 amino acids. DNA for the CDR3: TGTGCTAGTGGAGCCGCCCAGGGGGGCGAGCAGTACTTC. Its translation is CASGAAQGGEQYF.

The chain carries TRBV7-9 and TRBJ2-7; D might be TRBD2 (6 bases). The V gene lost 3 bases and the J gene lost 5 bases, with 11 bases spanning the gap. Looked up from germline, CDR1 is SEHNR and CDR2 is FQNEAQ (reference sequence). This CDR3 has 13 residues. For the CDR3, the DNA is TGTGCCAGCAGCTTGTATAGGGAGGACGAGCAGTACTTC. As protein: CASSLYREDEQYF. Filled out from reference TRBV7-9 and TRBJ2-7, the complete variable domain reads DTGVSQNPRHKITKRGQNVTFRCDPISEHNRLYWYRQTLGQGPEFLTYFQNEAQLEKSRLLSDRFSAERPKGSFSTLEIQRTEQGDSAMYLCASSLYREDEQYFGPGTRLTVT.

The chain is built from TRBV30 and TRBJ2-7, with 8 bases aligning to TRBD1. Germline CDR1 is GTSNPN and CDR2 is SVGIG (reference sequence). The V and J ends lost 5 bases and 2 bases, in that order; junction bases with no gene match: 11. CDR3 length: 15 amino acids. The CDR3 loop is CAWGPRDRSPYEQYF. CDR3 sequence (DNA): TGTGCCTGGGGCCCGAGGGACAGGAGCCCCTACGAGCAGTACTTC.

The chain has TRBV19 and TRBJ1-2; D possibly corresponds to TRBD1 (6 bases). V lost 4 bases and J 5 bases, leaving 8 bases between the germline ends. The CDR3 consists of 12 residues. The germline V gene encodes CDR1 LNHDA and CDR2 SQIVND (reference sequence). The CDR3 nucleotides read TGTGCCAGTAGTAGCCAGGGGTATGGCTACACCTTC. Protein product: CASSSQGYGYTF. The full variable domain, rest sourced from reference TRBV19 and TRBJ1-2, is DGGITQSPKYLFRKEGQNVTLSCEQNLNHDAMYWYRQDPGQGLRLIYYSQIVNDFQKGDIAEGYSVSREKKESFPLTVTSAQKNPTAFYLCASSSQGYGYTFGSGTRLTVV.

Only one count was recorded for this clone. The V gene is TRBV2, the J gene TRBJ1-1, with D tentatively TRBD1 (6 bases). CDR3 length: 13 amino acids. Trimming pared 8 bases from V and 0 bases from J, leaving 10 bases between. Germline loops: CDR1 SNHLY, CDR2 FYNNEI. In nucleotides, the CDR3 is TGTGCCAGCTGGGGGCAGATGAACACTGAAGCTTTCTTT. This gives the protein CASWGQMNTEAFF.